A selection of T cell receptor beta chains follows, all from one sample in a study of T cells in Graves' hyperthyroidism and ophthalmopathy. Via MiXCR, TCRdb re-called the multiplex PCR reads, giving one row per CDR3 protein. The sample includes 410,000 or so distinct CDR3 sequences, 14% to 15% of them seen just once. Sequencing input: blood. The source of these receptors is a man aged 18 to 30 with Graves' ophthalmopathy. CDR3s include the opening cysteine and the closing phenylalanine or tryptophan. Each record gives: J gene, clone size, D gene, CDR3 length, V gene, CDR3 protein, CDR3 DNA. D genes are given only for firm matches. Clone size, where shown, is once, few, many, or a class for clones that have expanded.

J: TRBJ2-7
size: many
D: NA
length: 16
V: TRBV2
CDR3: CASSEPSHSGTYEQYF
DNA: TGTGCCAGCAGTGAACCTTCTCATAGCGGTACCTACGAGCAGTACTTC

J: TRBJ1-3
size: few
D: NA
length: 14
V: TRBV13
CDR3: CASSLGPFGNTIYF
DNA: TGTGCCAGCAGCTTAGGCCCCTTTGGAAACACCATATATTTT

J: TRBJ2-1
size: many
D: NA
length: 15
V: TRBV11-2
CDR3: CASRRDSSSYNEQFF
DNA: TGTGCCAGCAGAAGGGACTCGAGCTCCTACAATGAGCAGTTCTTC

J: TRBJ2-5
size: many
D: NA
length: 14
V: TRBV11-3
CDR3: CASSLSTHQETQYF
DNA: TGTGCCAGCAGCTTGAGCACTCACCAAGAGACCCAGTACTTC

J: TRBJ2-7
size: few
D: TRBD2
length: 19
V: TRBV30
CDR3: CAWSPARTSGVSGRYEQYF
DNA: TGTGCCTGGAGCCCAGCGCGGACTAGCGGTGTTTCGGGCCGCTACGAGCAGTACTTC

J: TRBJ2-3
size: many
D: TRBD2
length: 14
V: TRBV7-8
CDR3: CASSLGGYTDTQYF
DNA: TGTGCCAGCAGCTTGGGGGGGTACACAGATACGCAGTATTTT

J: TRBJ2-5
size: NA
D: TRBD2
length: 15
V: TRBV30
CDR3: CAWSPPPGGWETQYF
DNA: TGTGCCTGGAGTCCCCCTCCGGGAGGCTGGGAGACCCAGTACTTC

J: TRBJ1-1
size: many
D: NA
length: 13
V: TRBV11-3
CDR3: CASSHTSGTEAFF
DNA: TGTGCCAGCAGCCATACTAGTGGGACAGAAGCTTTCTTT

J: TRBJ1-2
size: few
D: TRBD1
length: 16
V: TRBV27
CDR3: CASSYGTGTGYYGYTF
DNA: TGTGCCAGCAGTTACGGAACCGGGACAGGCTACTATGGCTACACCTTC

J: TRBJ2-3
size: NA
D: TRBD2
length: 17
V: TRBV24-1
CDR3: CATSDLRGLAGVDTQYF
DNA: TGTGCCACCAGTGATTTGCGGGGACTAGCGGGAGTAGATACGCAGTATTTT

J: TRBJ1-6
size: NA
D: NA
length: 15
V: TRBV10-3
CDR3: CAISVGGTDNSPLHF
DNA: TGTGCCATCAGTGTGGGGGGCACGGATAATTCACCCCTCCACTTT

J: TRBJ2-7
size: NA
D: TRBD2
length: 15
V: TRBV20-1
CDR3: CSAHRSLAGWYEQYF
DNA: TGCAGTGCCCACCGGTCCCTAGCGGGGTGGTACGAGCAGTACTTC